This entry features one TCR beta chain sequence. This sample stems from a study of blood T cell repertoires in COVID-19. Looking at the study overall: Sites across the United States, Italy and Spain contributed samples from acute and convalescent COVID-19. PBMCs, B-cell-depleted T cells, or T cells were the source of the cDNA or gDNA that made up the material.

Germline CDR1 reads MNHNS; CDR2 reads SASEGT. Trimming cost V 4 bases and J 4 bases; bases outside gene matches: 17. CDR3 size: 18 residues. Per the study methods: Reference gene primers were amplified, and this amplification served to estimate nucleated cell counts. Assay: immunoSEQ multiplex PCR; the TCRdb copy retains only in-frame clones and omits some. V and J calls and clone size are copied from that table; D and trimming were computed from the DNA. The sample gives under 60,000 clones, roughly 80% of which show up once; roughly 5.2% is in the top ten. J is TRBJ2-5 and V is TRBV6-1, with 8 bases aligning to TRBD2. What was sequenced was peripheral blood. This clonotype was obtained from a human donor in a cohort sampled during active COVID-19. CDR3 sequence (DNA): TGTGCCAGCAGTGGCCGGGGGGCGGGGGGCACTCGAAGAGAGACCCAGTACTTC. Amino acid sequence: CASSGRGAGGTRRETQYF.